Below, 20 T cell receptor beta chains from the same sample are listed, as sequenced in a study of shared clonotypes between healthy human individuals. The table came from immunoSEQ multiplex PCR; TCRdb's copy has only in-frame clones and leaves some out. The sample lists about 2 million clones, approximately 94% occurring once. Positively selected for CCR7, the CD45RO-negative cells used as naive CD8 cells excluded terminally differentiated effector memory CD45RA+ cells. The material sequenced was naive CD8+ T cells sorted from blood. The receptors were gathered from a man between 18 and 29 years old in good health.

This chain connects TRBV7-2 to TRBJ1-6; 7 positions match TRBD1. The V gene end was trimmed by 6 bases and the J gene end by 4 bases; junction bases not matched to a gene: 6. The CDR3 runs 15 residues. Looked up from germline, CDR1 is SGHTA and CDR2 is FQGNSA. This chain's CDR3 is CASRRAGQYNSPLHF. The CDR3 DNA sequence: TGTGCCAGCAGGCGTGCGGGACAGTATAATTCACCCCTCCACTTT.

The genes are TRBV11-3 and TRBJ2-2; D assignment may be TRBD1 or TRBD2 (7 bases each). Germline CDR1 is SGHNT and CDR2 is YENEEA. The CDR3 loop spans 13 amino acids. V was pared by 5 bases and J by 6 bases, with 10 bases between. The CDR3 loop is CASSPGGAGELFF. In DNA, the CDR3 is TGTGCCAGCAGCCCAGGGGGGGCCGGGGAGCTGTTTTTT.

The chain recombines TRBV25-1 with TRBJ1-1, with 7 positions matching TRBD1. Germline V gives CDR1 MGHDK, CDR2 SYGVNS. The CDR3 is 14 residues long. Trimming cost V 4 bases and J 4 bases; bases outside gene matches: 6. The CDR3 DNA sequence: TGTGCCAGCAGTGCCCAGGGGGGTGTCACTGAAGCTTTCTTT. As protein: CASSAQGGVTEAFF.

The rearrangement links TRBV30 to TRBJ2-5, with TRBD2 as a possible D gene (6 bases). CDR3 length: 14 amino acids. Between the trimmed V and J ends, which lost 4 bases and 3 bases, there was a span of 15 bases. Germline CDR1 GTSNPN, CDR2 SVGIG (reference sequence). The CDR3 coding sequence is TGTGCCTGGAACTCACTACCGGGAGAAGAGACCCAGTACTTC. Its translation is CAWNSLPGEETQYF.

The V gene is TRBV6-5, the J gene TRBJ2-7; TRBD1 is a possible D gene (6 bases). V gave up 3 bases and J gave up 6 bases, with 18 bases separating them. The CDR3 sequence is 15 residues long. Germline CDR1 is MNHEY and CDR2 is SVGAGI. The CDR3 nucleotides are TGTGCCAGCAGTTATCCTGAATCCCAGGGGCGCGAGCAGTACTTC. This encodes CASSYPESQGREQYF.

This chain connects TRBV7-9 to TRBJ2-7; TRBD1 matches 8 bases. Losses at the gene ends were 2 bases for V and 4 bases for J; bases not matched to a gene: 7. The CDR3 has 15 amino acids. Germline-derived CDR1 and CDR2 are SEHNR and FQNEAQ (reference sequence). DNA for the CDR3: TGTGCCAGCAGCTTACTGGGACAGGCGTATTACGAGCAGTACTTC. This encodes CASSLLGQAYYEQYF.

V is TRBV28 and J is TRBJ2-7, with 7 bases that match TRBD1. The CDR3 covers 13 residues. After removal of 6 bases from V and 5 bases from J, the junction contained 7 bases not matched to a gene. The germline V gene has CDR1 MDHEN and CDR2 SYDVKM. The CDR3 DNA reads TGTGCCAGCAGCCTCGGACAGGACGACGAGCAGTACTTC. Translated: CASSLGQDDEQYF. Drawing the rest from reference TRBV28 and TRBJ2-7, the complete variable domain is DVKVTQSSRYLVKRTGEKVFLECVQDMDHENMFWYRQDPGLGLRLIYFSYDVKMKEKGDIPEGYSVSREKKERFSLILESASTNQTSMYLCASSLGQDDEQYFGPGTRLTVT.

The CDR3 protein is CAILMRDSNQPQHF. The DNA of the CDR3 is TGTGCCATTCTGATGAGGGACAGCAATCAGCCCCAGCATTTT. The chain uses TRBV28 and TRBJ1-5, with D perhaps TRBD1 (5 bases). Germline CDR1 MDHEN, CDR2 SYDVKM. The CDR3 spans 14 residues. Trimming pared 10 bases from V and 1 base from J, leaving 14 bases between.

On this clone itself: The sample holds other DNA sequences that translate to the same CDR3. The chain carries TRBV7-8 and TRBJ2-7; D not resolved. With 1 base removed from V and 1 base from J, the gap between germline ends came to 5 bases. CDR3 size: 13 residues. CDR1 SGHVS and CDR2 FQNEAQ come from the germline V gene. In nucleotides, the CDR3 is TGTGCCAGCAGCTTAGACAGTTCCTACGAGCAGTACTTC. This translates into CASSLDSSYEQYF.

The CDR3 protein is CASKETGMNTGELFF. CDR3 DNA: TGTGCCAGCAAAGAGACAGGGATGAACACCGGGGAGCTGTTTTTT. The chain has TRBV7-8 and TRBJ2-2, with 7 bases that match TRBD1. Trimming removed 7 bases from V and 1 base from J; junction bases left unmatched: 6. This CDR3 is built from 15 residues. Per the germline V gene, CDR1 is SGHVS and CDR2 is FQNEAQ.

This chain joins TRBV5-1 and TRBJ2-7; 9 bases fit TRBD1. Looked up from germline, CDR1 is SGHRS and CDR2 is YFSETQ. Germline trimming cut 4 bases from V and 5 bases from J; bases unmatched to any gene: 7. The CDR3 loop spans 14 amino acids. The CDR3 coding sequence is TGCGCCAGCAGCGCCCTTGGGACAGGGAACGAGCAGTACTTC. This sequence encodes CASSALGTGNEQYF.

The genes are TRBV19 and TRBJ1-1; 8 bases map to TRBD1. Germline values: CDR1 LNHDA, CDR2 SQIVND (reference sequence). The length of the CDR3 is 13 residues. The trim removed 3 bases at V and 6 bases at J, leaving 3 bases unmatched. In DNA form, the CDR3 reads TGTGCCAGTAGTATTCTGACAGGGGCTGAAGCTTTCTTT. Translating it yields CASSILTGAEAFF.

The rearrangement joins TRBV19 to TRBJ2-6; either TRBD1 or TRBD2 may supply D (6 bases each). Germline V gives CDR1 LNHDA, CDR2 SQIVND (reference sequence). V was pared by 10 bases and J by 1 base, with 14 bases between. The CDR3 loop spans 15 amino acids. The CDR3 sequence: CATTKGGSGANVLTF. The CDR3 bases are TGTGCCACCACAAAGGGGGGATCTGGGGCCAACGTCCTGACTTTC.

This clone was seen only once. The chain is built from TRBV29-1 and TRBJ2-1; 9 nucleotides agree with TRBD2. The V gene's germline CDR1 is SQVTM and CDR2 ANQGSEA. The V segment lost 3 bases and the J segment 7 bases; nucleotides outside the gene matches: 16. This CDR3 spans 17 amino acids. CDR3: CSVDGREGPGTQNEQFF. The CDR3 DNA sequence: TGCAGCGTTGACGGGCGGGAGGGCCCGGGGACACAGAATGAGCAGTTCTTC.

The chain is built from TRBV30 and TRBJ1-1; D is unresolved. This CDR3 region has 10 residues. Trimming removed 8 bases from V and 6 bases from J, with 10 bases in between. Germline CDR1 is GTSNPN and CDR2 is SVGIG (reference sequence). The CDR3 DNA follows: TGTGCCGGGTCCCCCCCTGAAGCTTTCTTT. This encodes CAGSPPEAFF.

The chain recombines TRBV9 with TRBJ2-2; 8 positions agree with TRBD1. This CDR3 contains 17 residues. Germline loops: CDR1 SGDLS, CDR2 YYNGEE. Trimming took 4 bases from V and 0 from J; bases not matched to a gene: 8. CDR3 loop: CASSPGTGASNTGELFF. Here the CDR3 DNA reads TGTGCCAGCAGCCCCGGGACAGGAGCTTCGAACACCGGGGAGCTGTTTTTT.

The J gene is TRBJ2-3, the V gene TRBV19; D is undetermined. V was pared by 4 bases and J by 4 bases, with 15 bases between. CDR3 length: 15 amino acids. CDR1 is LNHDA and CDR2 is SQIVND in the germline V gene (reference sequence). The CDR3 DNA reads TGTGCCAGTAGTACGGGCCTAGGTGGAGCAGATACGCAGTATTTT. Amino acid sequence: CASSTGLGGADTQYF. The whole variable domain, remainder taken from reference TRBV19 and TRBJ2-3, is DGGITQSPKYLFRKEGQNVTLSCEQNLNHDAMYWYRQDPGQGLRLIYYSQIVNDFQKGDIAEGYSVSREKKESFPLTVTSAQKNPTAFYLCASSTGLGGADTQYFGPGTRLTVL.

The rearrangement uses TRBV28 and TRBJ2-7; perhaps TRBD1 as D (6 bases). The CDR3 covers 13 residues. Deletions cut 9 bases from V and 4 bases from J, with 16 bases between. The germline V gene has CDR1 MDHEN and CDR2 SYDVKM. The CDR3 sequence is CASTGTPSYEQYF. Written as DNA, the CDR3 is TGTGCCAGTACCGGGACACCCTCTTACGAGCAGTACTTC. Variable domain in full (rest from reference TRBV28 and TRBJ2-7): DVKVTQSSRYLVKRTGEKVFLECVQDMDHENMFWYRQDPGLGLRLIYFSYDVKMKEKGDIPEGYSVSREKKERFSLILESASTNQTSMYLCASTGTPSYEQYFGPGTRLTVT.

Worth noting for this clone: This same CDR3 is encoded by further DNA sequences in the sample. As DNA, the CDR3 is TGTGCCAGTAGTATCACGGATTACTCTGGAAACACCATATATTTT. Translation: CASSITDYSGNTIYF. This chain links TRBV19 with TRBJ1-3; no definite D call. The CDR3 contains 15 residues. Between the trimmed V and J ends, which lost 3 bases and 0 bases, there was a span of 9 bases. The germline V gene encodes CDR1 LNHDA and CDR2 SQIVND (reference sequence).

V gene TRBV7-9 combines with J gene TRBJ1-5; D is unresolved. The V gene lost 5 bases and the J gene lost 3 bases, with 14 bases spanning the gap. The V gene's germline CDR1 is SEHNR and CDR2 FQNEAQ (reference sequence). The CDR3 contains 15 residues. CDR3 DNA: TGTGCCAGCAGCCCATTGGGCGGTTCCAATCAGCCCCAGCATTTT. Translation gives CASSPLGGSNQPQHF.